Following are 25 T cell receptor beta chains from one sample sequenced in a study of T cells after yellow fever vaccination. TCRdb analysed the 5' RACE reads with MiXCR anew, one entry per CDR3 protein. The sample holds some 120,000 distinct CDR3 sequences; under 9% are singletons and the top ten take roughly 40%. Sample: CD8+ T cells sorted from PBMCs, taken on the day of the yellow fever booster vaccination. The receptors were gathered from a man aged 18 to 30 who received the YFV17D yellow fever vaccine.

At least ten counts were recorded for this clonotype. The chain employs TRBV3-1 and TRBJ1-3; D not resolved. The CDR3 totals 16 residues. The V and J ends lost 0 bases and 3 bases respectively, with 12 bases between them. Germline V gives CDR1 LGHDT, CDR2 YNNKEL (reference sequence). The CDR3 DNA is TGTGCCAGCAGCCAAGATCCCGCTAGAAGTGGAAACACCATATATTTT. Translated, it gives CASSQDPARSGNTIYF.

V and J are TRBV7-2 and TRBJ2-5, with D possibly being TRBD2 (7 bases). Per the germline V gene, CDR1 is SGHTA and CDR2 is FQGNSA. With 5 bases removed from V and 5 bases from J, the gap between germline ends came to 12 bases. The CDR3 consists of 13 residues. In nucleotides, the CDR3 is TGTGCCAGCAGCCCTGGGGGGGCCGAGACCCAGTACTTC. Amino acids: CASSPGGAETQYF.

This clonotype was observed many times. This chain's CDR3 is CASSDSGGPGDTQYF. In DNA, the CDR3 is TGTGCCAGCAGTGACTCGGGGGGGCCTGGAGATACGCAGTATTTT. The chain has TRBV6-4 and TRBJ2-3; possible D gene TRBD2, 7 bases. The CDR3 extends over 15 amino acids. Looked up from germline, CDR1 is MRHNA and CDR2 is SNTAGT. The germline V and J ends were trimmed by 0 bases and 5 bases, with 12 bases remaining between them.

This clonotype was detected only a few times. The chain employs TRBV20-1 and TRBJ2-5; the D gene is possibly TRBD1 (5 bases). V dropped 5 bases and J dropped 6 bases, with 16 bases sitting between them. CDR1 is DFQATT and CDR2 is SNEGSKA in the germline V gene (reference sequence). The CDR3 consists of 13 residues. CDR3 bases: TGCAGTGCTGGACACAATACTGAGCAGACCCAGTACTTC. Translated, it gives CSAGHNTEQTQYF.

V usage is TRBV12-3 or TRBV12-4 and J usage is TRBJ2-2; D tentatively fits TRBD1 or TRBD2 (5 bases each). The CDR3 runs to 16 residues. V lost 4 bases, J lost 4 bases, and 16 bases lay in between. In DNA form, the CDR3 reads TGTGCCAGCAGTTCTCCTAGAGGGACGGTCACCGGGGAGCTGTTTTTT. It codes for CASSSPRGTVTGELFF.

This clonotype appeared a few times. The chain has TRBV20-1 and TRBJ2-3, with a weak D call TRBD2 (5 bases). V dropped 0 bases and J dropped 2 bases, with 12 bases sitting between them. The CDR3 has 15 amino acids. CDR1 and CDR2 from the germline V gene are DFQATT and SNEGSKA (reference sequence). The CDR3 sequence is CSARDWRLVTDTQYF. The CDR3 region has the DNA TGCAGTGCTAGAGATTGGAGGCTAGTCACAGATACGCAGTATTTT.

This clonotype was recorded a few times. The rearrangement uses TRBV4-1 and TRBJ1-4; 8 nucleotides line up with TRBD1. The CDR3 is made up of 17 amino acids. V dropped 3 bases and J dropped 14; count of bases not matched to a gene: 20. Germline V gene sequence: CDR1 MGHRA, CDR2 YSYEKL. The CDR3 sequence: CASSHFLRDRRSKGLFF. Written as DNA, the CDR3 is TGCGCCAGCAGCCATTTTCTCCGGGACAGGAGATCCAAAGGCCTGTTTTTT.

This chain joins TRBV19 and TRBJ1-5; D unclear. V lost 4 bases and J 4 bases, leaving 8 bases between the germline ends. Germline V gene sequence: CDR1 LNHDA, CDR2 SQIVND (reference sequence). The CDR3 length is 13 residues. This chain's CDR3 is CASSNQINQPQHF. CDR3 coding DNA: TGTGCCAGTAGTAACCAGATTAATCAGCCCCAGCATTTT.

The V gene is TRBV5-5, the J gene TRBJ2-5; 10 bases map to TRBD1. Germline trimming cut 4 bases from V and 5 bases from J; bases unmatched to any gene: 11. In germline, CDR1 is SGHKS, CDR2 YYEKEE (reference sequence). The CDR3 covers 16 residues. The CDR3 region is CASSGRDRGFQETQYF. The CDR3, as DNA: TGTGCCAGCAGCGGCCGGGACAGGGGATTTCAGGAGACCCAGTACTTC. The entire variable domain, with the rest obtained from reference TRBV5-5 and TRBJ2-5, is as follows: DAGVTQSPTHLIKTRGQQVTLRCSPISGHKSVSWYQQVLGQGPQFIFQYYEKEERGRGNFPDRFSARQFPNYSSELNVNALLLGDSALYLCASSGRDRGFQETQYFGPGTRLLVL.

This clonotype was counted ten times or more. This CDR3 reads CASSPLITEAFF. Written as DNA, the CDR3 is TGTGCCAGCAGCCCTTTGATCACTGAAGCTTTCTTT. The chain recombines TRBV11-2 with TRBJ1-1, with D uncertain. Germline V gene lookup returns CDR1 SGHAT and CDR2 FQNNGV. V was pared by 5 bases and J by 4 bases, with 8 bases between. The CDR3 contains 12 residues.

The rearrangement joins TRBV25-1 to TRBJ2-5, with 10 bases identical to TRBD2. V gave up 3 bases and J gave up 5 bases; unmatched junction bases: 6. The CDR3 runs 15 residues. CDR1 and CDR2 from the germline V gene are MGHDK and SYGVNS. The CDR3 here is CASSDRAGGQETQYF. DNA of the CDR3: TGTGCCAGCAGTGACAGAGCGGGGGGGCAGGAGACCCAGTACTTC.

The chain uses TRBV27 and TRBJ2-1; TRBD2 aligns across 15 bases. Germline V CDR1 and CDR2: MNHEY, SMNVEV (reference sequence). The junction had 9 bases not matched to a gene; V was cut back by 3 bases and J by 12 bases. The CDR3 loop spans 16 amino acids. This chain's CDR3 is CASSFPGLAGGSGQFF. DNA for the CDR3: TGTGCCAGCAGTTTCCCGGGACTAGCGGGGGGCTCGGGGCAGTTCTTC.

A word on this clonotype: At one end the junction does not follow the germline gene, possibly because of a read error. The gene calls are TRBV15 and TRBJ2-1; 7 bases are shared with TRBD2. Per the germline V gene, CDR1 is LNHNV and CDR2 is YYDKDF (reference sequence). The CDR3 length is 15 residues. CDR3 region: CPTSRKTSPVDEQFF. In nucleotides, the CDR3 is TGTCCCACCAGCAGAAAGACTAGCCCGGTGGATGAGCAGTTCTTC.

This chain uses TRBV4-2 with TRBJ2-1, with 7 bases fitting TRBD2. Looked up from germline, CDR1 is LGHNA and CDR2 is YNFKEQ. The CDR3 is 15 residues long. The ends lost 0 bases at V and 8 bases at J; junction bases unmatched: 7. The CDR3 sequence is CASSQEGGGLDEQFF. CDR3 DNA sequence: TGTGCCAGCAGCCAAGAGGGCGGCGGACTAGATGAGCAGTTCTTC.

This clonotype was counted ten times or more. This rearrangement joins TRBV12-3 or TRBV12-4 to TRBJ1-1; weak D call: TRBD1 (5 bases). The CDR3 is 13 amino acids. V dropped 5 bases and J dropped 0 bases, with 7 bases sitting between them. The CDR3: CASSLGVNTEAFF. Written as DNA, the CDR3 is TGTGCCAGCAGTCTAGGGGTGAACACTGAAGCTTTCTTT.

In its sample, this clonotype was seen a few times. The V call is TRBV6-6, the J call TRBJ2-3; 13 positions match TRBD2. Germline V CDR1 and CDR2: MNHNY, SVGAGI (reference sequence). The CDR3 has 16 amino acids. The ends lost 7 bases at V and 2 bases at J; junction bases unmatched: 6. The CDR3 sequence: CASTGLAGDDTDTQYF. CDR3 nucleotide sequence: TGTGCCAGCACTGGACTAGCGGGGGACGACACAGATACGCAGTATTTT.

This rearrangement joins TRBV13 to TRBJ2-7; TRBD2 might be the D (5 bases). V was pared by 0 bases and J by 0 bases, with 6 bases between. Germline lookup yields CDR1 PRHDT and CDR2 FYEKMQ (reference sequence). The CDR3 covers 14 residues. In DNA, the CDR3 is TGTGCCAGCAGCTTAGGGGGGAGCTCCTACGAGCAGTACGTC. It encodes CASSLGGSSYEQYV.

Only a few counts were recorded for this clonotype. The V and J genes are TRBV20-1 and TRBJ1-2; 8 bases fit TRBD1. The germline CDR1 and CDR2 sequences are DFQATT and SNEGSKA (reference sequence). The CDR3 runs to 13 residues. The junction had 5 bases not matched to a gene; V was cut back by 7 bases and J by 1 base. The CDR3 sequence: CSENRGYNYGYTF. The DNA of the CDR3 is TGCAGTGAAAACAGGGGGTATAACTATGGCTACACCTTC.

Written as DNA, the CDR3 is TGCGCCAGCAGCCAAGTTACAGACCGGGGGGTACGGTACAATGAGCAGTTCTTC. Translating gives CASSQVTDRGVRYNEQFF. J is TRBJ2-1 and V is TRBV4-1; 7 positions match TRBD2. This CDR3 has 18 residues. Germline V gene sequence: CDR1 MGHRA, CDR2 YSYEKL. J lost 4 bases, V lost 1 base, and 13 bases had no gene match.

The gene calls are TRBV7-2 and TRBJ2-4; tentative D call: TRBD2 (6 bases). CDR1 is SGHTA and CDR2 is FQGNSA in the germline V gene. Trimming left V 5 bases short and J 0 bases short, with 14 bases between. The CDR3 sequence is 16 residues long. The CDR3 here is CASSGFGGEAKNIQYF. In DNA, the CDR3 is TGTGCCAGCAGCGGTTTTGGAGGGGAAGCCAAAAACATTCAGTACTTC.

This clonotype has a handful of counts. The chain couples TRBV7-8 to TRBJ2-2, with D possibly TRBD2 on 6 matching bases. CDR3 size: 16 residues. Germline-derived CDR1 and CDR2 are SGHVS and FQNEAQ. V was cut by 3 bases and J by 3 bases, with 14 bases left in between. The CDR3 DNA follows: TGTGCCAGCAGCTTCCCGAGGGACTTCGACACCGGGGAGCTGTTTTTT. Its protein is CASSFPRDFDTGELFF. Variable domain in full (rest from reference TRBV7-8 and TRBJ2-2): GAGVSQSPRYKVAKRGQDVALRCDPISGHVSLFWYQQALGQGPEFLTYFQNEAQLDKSGLPSDRFFAERPEGSVSTLKIQRTQQEDSAVYLCASSFPRDFDTGELFFGEGSRLTVL.

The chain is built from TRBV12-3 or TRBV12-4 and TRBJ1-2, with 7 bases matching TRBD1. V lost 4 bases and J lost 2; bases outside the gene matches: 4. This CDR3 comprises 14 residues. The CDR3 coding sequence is TGTGCCAGCAGTTCACCGGGACAGAACTATGGCTACACCTTC. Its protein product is CASSSPGQNYGYTF.

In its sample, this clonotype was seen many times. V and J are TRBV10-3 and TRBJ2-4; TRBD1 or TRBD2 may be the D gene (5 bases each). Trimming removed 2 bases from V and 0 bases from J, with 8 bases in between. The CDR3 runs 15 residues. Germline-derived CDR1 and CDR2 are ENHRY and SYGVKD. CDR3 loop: CAISEGGIAKNIQYF. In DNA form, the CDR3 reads TGTGCCATCAGTGAGGGGGGAATAGCCAAAAACATTCAGTACTTC.

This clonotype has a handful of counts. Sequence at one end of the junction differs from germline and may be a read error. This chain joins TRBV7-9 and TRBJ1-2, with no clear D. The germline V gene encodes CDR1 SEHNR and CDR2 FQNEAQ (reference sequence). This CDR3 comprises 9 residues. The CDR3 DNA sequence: TGTGCCAGCAGCTTAGATGGGTCCTTC. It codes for CASSLDGSF.

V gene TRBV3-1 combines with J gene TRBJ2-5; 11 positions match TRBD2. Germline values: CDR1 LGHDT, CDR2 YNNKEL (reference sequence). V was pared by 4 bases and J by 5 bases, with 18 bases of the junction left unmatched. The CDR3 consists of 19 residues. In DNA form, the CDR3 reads TGTGCCAGCAGCCCTCCCGCATGGGGGATAGCGGGGGGGCTGGAGACCCAGTACTTC. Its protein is CASSPPAWGIAGGLETQYF.